A selection of T cell receptor beta chains follows, all from one sample in a study of technical replicates of blood from a few donors. This table comes from immunoSEQ multiplex PCR, and its TCRdb copy is limited to in-frame clones, with some not included. The sample has about 74,000 clones, roughly four fifths seen once. Input material: PBMCs. These receptors all stem from a human donor in good health. Some clones in this sample may be carry-over from other donors' samples. Both conserved end residues are part of each CDR3. D genes are given only for firm matches. Clone size is shown for a subset of rows, as once, few, many or a class of expanded clone.

cdr3_aa	cdr3_nt	clone_size	d_call	v_call	j_call
CASSSQDRGAGELFF	TGTGCCAGCAGCTCCCAGGACAGGGGAGCCGGGGAGCTGTTTTTT	-	TRBD1	TRBV9	TRBJ2-2
CASSLGDREVLETQYF	TGCGCCAGCAGCTTAGGGGACAGGGAGGTTTTAGAGACCCAGTACTTC	-	TRBD1	TRBV5-1	TRBJ2-5
CASSSPRTSNTGELFF	TGTGCCAGCAGCTCACCTAGGACTTCGAACACCGGGGAGCTGTTTTTT	-	-	TRBV7-9	TRBJ2-2
CAISVGTGITGELFF	TGTGCCATCAGTGTAGGGACAGGAATCACCGGGGAGCTGTTTTTT	once	TRBD1	TRBV10-3	TRBJ2-2
CASRTPGDSNQPQHF	TGTGCCAGCAGGACCCCCGGGGATAGCAATCAGCCCCAGCATTTT	-	-	TRBV6-6	TRBJ1-5
CAWSGPDGRSNQPQHF	TGTGCCTGGAGTGGGCCGGATGGGCGAAGCAATCAGCCCCAGCATTTT	-	-	TRBV30	TRBJ1-5
CASSLPGQGAEQYF	TGTGCCAGCAGTCTCCCGGGACAGGGTGCCGAGCAGTACTTC	-	TRBD1	TRBV6-5	TRBJ2-7
CASQAGFTSTDTQYF	TGTGCCAGTCAAGCGGGGTTTACTAGCACAGATACGCAGTATTTT	few	TRBD2	TRBV27	TRBJ2-3
CASSARGGTEAFF	TGTGCCAGCAGTGCTAGGGGGGGCACTGAAGCTTTCTTT	few	-	TRBV2	TRBJ1-1
CASRLEAYGYTF	TGTGCCAGCAGGCTAGAGGCCTATGGCTACACCTTC	-	-	TRBV7-2	TRBJ1-2
CASSPRAGENEQFF	TGTGCCAGCAGCCCACGCGCGGGAGAGAATGAGCAGTTCTTC	-	TRBD2	TRBV11-3	TRBJ2-1
CASSLSFGVSYGYTF	TGTGCCAGCAGCTTATCCTTCGGGGTTTCTTATGGCTACACCTTC	-	-	TRBV7-9	TRBJ1-2
CASSGGWALREQYF	TGTGCCAGCAGTGGAGGATGGGCACTACGCGAGCAGTACTTC	-	-	TRBV28	TRBJ2-7
CASTRDTTDTQYF	TGTGCCAGCACCCGGGACACCACAGATACGCAGTATTTT	-	-	TRBV27	TRBJ2-3
CASGLAGGRGETQYF	TGTGCCAGCGGACTAGCGGGAGGGAGAGGAGAGACCCAGTACTTC	once	TRBD2	TRBV2	TRBJ2-5
CASSQESARGAKNIQYF	TGTGCCAGCAGCCAAGAAAGTGCCAGGGGAGCCAAAAACATTCAGTACTTC	-	-	TRBV4-2	TRBJ2-4
CASRAGTGGLSNQPQHF	TGTGCCAGCAGAGCCGGGACAGGGGGCCTTAGCAATCAGCCCCAGCATTTT	-	TRBD1	TRBV27	TRBJ1-5
CAWEGTGGDYTF	TGTGCCTGGGAGGGGACAGGTGGGGACTACACCTTC	-	TRBD1	TRBV30	TRBJ1-2
CASSLTRGTEAFF	TGTGCCAGCAGCTTGACACGGGGCACTGAAGCTTTCTTT	-	-	TRBV11-2	TRBJ1-1
CASSRRDRRETEAFF	TGTGCCAGCAGCCGGAGGGACAGACGGGAAACTGAAGCTTTCTTT	-	TRBD1	TRBV7-2	TRBJ1-1
CASGGQASAFF	TGTGCCAGCGGCGGACAGGCATCGGCTTTCTTT	-	TRBD1	TRBV2	TRBJ1-1
CASSFGQARSGYTF	TGTGCCAGCAGTTTTGGACAGGCTCGCTCTGGCTACACCTTC	-	TRBD1	TRBV7-2	TRBJ1-2
CASSFPSGSGTDTQYF	TGTGCCAGCAGCTTTCCTAGCGGGAGCGGCACAGATACGCAGTATTTT	-	TRBD2	TRBV7-9	TRBJ2-3
CASSESTSGGVTDTQYF	TGCGCCAGCAGTGAGTCGACCAGCGGGGGGGTTACAGATACGCAGTATTTT	-	TRBD2	TRBV10-1	TRBJ2-3
CAISDRLAGGGEQYF	TGTGCCATCAGCGATAGACTAGCGGGAGGTGGCGAGCAGTACTTC	-	TRBD2	TRBV10-3	TRBJ2-7
CAWSGSGPPYF	TGTGCCTGGAGTGGAAGCGGCCCTCCGTACTTC	-	-	TRBV30	TRBJ2-7
CASSPRGVAGPGETQYF	TGTGCCAGCAGCCCCCGTGGAGTAGCGGGGCCCGGAGAGACCCAGTACTTC	-	TRBD2	TRBV7-9	TRBJ2-5
CASSSWDSLYEQYF	TGTGCCAGCAGTTCCTGGGACAGCCTCTACGAGCAGTACTTC	-	TRBD1	TRBV27	TRBJ2-7
CASSSSGTRRTGELFF	TGTGCCAGCAGCTCTTCCGGGACTAGAAGGACCGGGGAGCTGTTTTTT	once	TRBD2	TRBV7-2	TRBJ2-2
CSVLGQEATGELFF	TGCAGCGTTTTGGGTCAGGAGGCCACCGGGGAGCTGTTTTTT	-	-	TRBV29-1	TRBJ2-2
CASSQKSSGGPYEQYF	TGCGCCAGCAGCCAAAAATCTAGCGGGGGACCCTACGAGCAGTACTTC	-	TRBD2	TRBV4-3	TRBJ2-7
CASSRPGQGYEQYF	TGCGCCAGCAGCCGACCGGGACAGGGCTACGAGCAGTACTTC	-	TRBD1	TRBV4-1	TRBJ2-7
CASSLGPRTGGAYNEQFF	TGCGCCAGCAGCTTGGGACCCCGGACAGGGGGCGCCTACAATGAGCAGTTCTTC	-	TRBD1	TRBV5-1	TRBJ2-1
CASSGTGTDTEAFF	TGCGCCAGCAGCGGTACAGGGACGGACACTGAAGCTTTCTTT	few	-	TRBV5-1	TRBJ1-1
CASSQDSSGGYEQYF	TGCGCCAGCAGCCAAGATTCTAGCGGGGGCTACGAGCAGTACTTC	-	TRBD2	TRBV4-3	TRBJ2-7
CASSLGAGGQNEQFF	TGCGCCAGCAGCTTGGGTGCGGGGGGGCAGAATGAGCAGTTCTTC	-	TRBD2	TRBV5-1	TRBJ2-1
CASSPGLAPYEQYF	TGTGCCAGCAGTCCGGGACTCGCCCCCTACGAGCAGTACTTC	few	-	TRBV27	TRBJ2-7
CASSILFEQYF	TGTGCCAGCAGCATCCTTTTCGAGCAGTACTTC	-	-	TRBV7-9	TRBJ2-7
CASARGSSNEKLFF	TGTGCCAGCGCCAGGGGCTCCTCTAATGAAAAACTGTTTTTT	-	-	TRBV9	TRBJ1-4
CSARVRNEQFF	TGCAGTGCTAGAGTGAGGAATGAGCAGTTCTTC	-	-	TRBV20-1	TRBJ2-1
CATSSFRGAVNTEAFF	TGTGCCACCAGCAGTTTCCGGGGGGCAGTGAACACTGAAGCTTTCTTT	-	-	TRBV15	TRBJ1-1
CASTHSGAHSYEQYF	TGTGCCAGCACCCATAGCGGGGCCCACTCCTACGAGCAGTACTTC	-	TRBD2	TRBV25-1	TRBJ2-7
CASGQINSGANVLTF	TGTGCCAGTGGACAGATTAACTCTGGGGCCAACGTCCTGACTTTC	-	-	TRBV7-3	TRBJ2-6
CAWSGGSGANVLTF	TGTGCCTGGAGCGGGGGCTCTGGGGCCAACGTCCTGACTTTC	-	-	TRBV30	TRBJ2-6
CASSWGGSSRTDTQYF	TGCGCCAGCAGCTGGGGGGGGTCGAGTCGGACAGATACGCAGTATTTT	-	TRBD2	TRBV5-1	TRBJ2-3